The rows below give T cell receptor beta chains drawn from one sample of a study of blood T cell repertoires in COVID-19. The method was immunoSEQ multiplex PCR; TCRdb's version includes in-frame clones alone and lacks a portion of them. The repertoire holds fewer than 250,000 clones, with about 94% as singletons. The sample comprised peripheral blood. The receptor set was obtained from a man in his 60s with COVID-19, enrolled during active disease. Each CDR3 is given with its conserved first and last residue. The order of the fields is J gene, D gene, V gene, CDR3 length, clone size, CDR3 DNA, CDR3 protein. A D gene is named only where the DNA matches it firmly. Part of the rows lack a size; the others show once, few, many or a class for expanded clones.

J: TRBJ2-3; D: TRBD2; V: TRBV30; length: 15; size: .; DNA: TGTGCCTGGAGTGGACTAGCGGGGATCACAGATACGCAGTATTTT; CDR3: CAWSGLAGITDTQYF
J: TRBJ2-1; D: .; V: TRBV9; length: 14; size: few; DNA: TGTGCCAGCAGCGTAGAGCCTTCGTCGTATGAGCAGTTCTTC; CDR3: CASSVEPSSYEQFF
J: TRBJ1-2; D: TRBD1; V: TRBV9; length: 16; size: .; DNA: TGTGCCAGCAGCTCCAGGGGGGGACAGGGGTCCTATGGCTACACCTTC; CDR3: CASSSRGGQGSYGYTF
J: TRBJ2-6; D: .; V: TRBV27; length: 14; size: .; DNA: TGTGCCAGTACAGGGTTAGCTGGGGCCAACGTCCTGACTTTC; CDR3: CASTGLAGANVLTF
J: TRBJ1-5; D: .; V: TRBV18; length: 14; size: few; DNA: TGTGCCAGCTCGTTCCTACAGGGCGGGAGGCCCCAGCATTTT; CDR3: CASSFLQGGRPQHF
J: TRBJ2-3; D: TRBD1; V: TRBV11-2; length: 16; size: .; DNA: TGTGCCAGCACGACAGGGAATTCTATAACCGCAGATACGCAGTATTTT; CDR3: CASTTGNSITADTQYF
J: TRBJ2-1; D: TRBD2; V: TRBV9; length: 15; size: .; DNA: TGTGCCAGCAGCGTAGAACCTAGCGGGACCAATGAGCAGTTCTTC; CDR3: CASSVEPSGTNEQFF
J: TRBJ1-3; D: TRBD1; V: TRBV6-5; length: 16; size: .; DNA: TGTGCCAGCAGTTACATCAGGGGGAGCTCTGGAAACACCATATATTTT; CDR3: CASSYIRGSSGNTIYF
J: TRBJ1-1; D: .; V: TRBV7-3; length: 14; size: .; DNA: TGTGCCAGCAGCTTAATCGGGGGAACAACTGAAGCTTTCTTT; CDR3: CASSLIGGTTEAFF
J: TRBJ2-7; D: TRBD1; V: TRBV4-1; length: 14; size: .; DNA: TGCGCCAGCAGCCAAGTAACAGGGGTTTACGAGCAGTACTTC; CDR3: CASSQVTGVYEQYF
J: TRBJ1-1; D: .; V: TRBV5-6; length: 13; size: once; DNA: TGTGCCAGCAGCCGAGGGCGGAACACTGAAGCTTTCTTT; CDR3: CASSRGRNTEAFF
J: TRBJ1-5; D: TRBD1; V: TRBV19; length: 16; size: .; DNA: TGTGCCAGTAGTATAGGACAGGGTAGGGGCAATCAGCCCCAGCATTTT; CDR3: CASSIGQGRGNQPQHF
J: TRBJ1-3; D: .; V: TRBV4-3; length: 15; size: .; DNA: TGCGCCAGCAGCCAGGACACCCGGGGGGGAAACACCATATATTTT; CDR3: CASSQDTRGGNTIYF
J: TRBJ2-7; D: TRBD1; V: TRBV4-3; length: 14; size: many; DNA: TGCGCCAGCAGCGTAGGGACAGGGGCCTACGAGCAGTACTTC; CDR3: CASSVGTGAYEQYF
J: TRBJ1-1; D: .; V: TRBV6-5; length: 16; size: .; DNA: TGTGCCAGCAGTTACCCACACGGTGGGCGGGGGGCGACAGCTTTCTTT; CDR3: CASSYPHGGRGATAFF
J: TRBJ1-1; D: .; V: TRBV4-3; length: 14; size: .; DNA: TGCGCCAGCAGCCCAGACCACGGGGTCACTGAAGCTTTCTTT; CDR3: CASSPDHGVTEAFF
J: TRBJ1-5; D: .; V: TRBV19; length: 15; size: .; DNA: TGTGCCAGTAGTAACGGTTATAGCAATGGTCAGCCCCAGCATTTT; CDR3: CASSNGYSNGQPQHF
J: TRBJ1-2; D: TRBD1; V: TRBV5-6; length: 17; size: .; DNA: TGTGCCAGCAGAGACAACAGGGGGCTTATGGATAACTATGGCTACACCTTC; CDR3: CASRDNRGLMDNYGYTF
J: TRBJ2-7; D: .; V: TRBV15; length: 12; size: .; DNA: TGTGCCACCAGCAGAGATAGCCGGGAGCAGTACTTC; CDR3: CATSRDSREQYF
J: TRBJ2-3; D: TRBD2; V: TRBV24-1; length: 16; size: .; DNA: TGTGCCACCAGTCCCGGGACTAGCGGGAGGGCCGCTACGCAGTATTTT; CDR3: CATSPGTSGRAATQYF
J: TRBJ1-5; D: TRBD1; V: TRBV19; length: 14; size: few; DNA: TGTGCCAGTGGAGGACAGGTTAGCAATCAGCCCCAGCATTTT; CDR3: CASGGQVSNQPQHF
J: TRBJ1-4; D: .; V: TRBV11-2; length: 13; size: .; DNA: TGTGCCTCGAGAGGGCCCCTTGTTGAAAAACTGTTTTTT; CDR3: CASRGPLVEKLFF
J: TRBJ2-7; D: TRBD1; V: TRBV9; length: 14; size: .; DNA: TGTGCCAGCAGCGACGGACAGGGGGCCTACGAGCAGTACTTC; CDR3: CASSDGQGAYEQYF
J: TRBJ2-1; D: .; V: TRBV7-9; length: 13; size: .; DNA: TGTGCCAGCGGACAACCTTCCTACAATGAGCAGTTCTTC; CDR3: CASGQPSYNEQFF
J: TRBJ1-6; D: TRBD1; V: TRBV12-3/TRBV12-4; length: 13; size: .; DNA: TGTGCCAGCAGTCGCGCACAGGGGGTACCCCTCCACTTT; CDR3: CASSRAQGVPLHF
J: TRBJ2-4; D: .; V: TRBV6-5; length: 13; size: .; DNA: TGTGCCACCTCGAGGGGCCCTAGCGACATTCAGTACTTC; CDR3: CATSRGPSDIQYF
J: TRBJ1-2; D: .; V: TRBV12-3/TRBV12-4; length: 11; size: .; DNA: TGTGCCAGCAGTTTCGGGGATGGCTACACCTTC; CDR3: CASSFGDGYTF
J: TRBJ2-3; D: TRBD1; V: TRBV6-2/TRBV6-3; length: 16; size: .; DNA: TGTGCCAGCAGTTACCCTCGGACAGGGGGTTCAGATACGCAGTATTTT; CDR3: CASSYPRTGGSDTQYF